Below, 5 T cell receptor beta chains from the same sample are listed, as sequenced in a study of blood T cells in healthy people across ages. The second PCR ran roughly 7 to 11 cycles with a sample-barcoded 5' primer and J-beta primers. TCRdb re-analysed the 5' RACE reads in MiXCR, keeping a single row per CDR3 protein. The profile shows about 970,000 distinct CDR3 sequences, 51% of them singletons. Sequencing used blood. These receptors all stem from a woman aged 55 to 70 in good health.

The V and J genes are TRBV20-1 and TRBJ2-1; 11 bases match TRBD1. The CDR3 is made up of 14 amino acids. Germline CDR1 and CDR2: DFQATT and SNEGSKA (reference sequence). J gave up 2 bases and V 4 bases, and 1 base lay outside the gene matches. As DNA, the CDR3 is TGCAGTGCTATGGGACAGGGGGCCTACAATGAGCAGTTCTTC. Its translation: CSAMGQGAYNEQFF.

The V call is TRBV20-1, the J call TRBJ2-1; TRBD2 agrees at 9 bases. Looked up from germline, CDR1 is DFQATT and CDR2 is SNEGSKA (reference sequence). V shed 5 bases, J shed 8 bases, and the junction held 7 bases outside the gene matches. The CDR3 runs to 13 residues. The CDR3 sequence: CSAGVASGDEQFF. The CDR3 DNA reads as TGCAGTGCTGGGGTTGCTAGCGGGGATGAGCAGTTCTTC.

This clonotype showed up just a few times. The V gene is TRBV7-2, the J gene TRBJ2-1; D is ambiguous. CDR1 and CDR2 (germline): SGHTA, FQGNSA. Deletions cut 8 bases from V and 0 bases from J, with 17 bases between. The CDR3 length is 16 residues. Here the CDR3 DNA reads TGTGCCAGCTCCCTCGGCCGCGGAAACTCCTACAATGAGCAGTTCTTC. Its translation is CASSLGRGNSYNEQFF.

The genes are TRBV20-1 and TRBJ2-5; no clear D gene. The CDR3 has 14 amino acids. Germline V gene lookup returns CDR1 DFQATT and CDR2 SNEGSKA (reference sequence). Trimming left V 5 bases short and J 2 bases short, with 15 bases between. The CDR3 protein is CSAPPLKGQETQYF. DNA of the CDR3: TGCAGTGCTCCCCCCCTAAAAGGACAAGAGACCCAGTACTTC.

This chain joins TRBV6-5 and TRBJ2-5; TRBD1 agrees at 7 bases. This CDR3 is built from 13 residues. Trimming took 7 bases from V and 4 from J; bases not matched to a gene: 6. In germline, CDR1 is MNHEY, CDR2 SVGAGI. CDR3 in amino acids: CASTRQGGETQYF. In DNA form, the CDR3 reads TGTGCCAGCACAAGACAGGGCGGAGAGACCCAGTACTTC.